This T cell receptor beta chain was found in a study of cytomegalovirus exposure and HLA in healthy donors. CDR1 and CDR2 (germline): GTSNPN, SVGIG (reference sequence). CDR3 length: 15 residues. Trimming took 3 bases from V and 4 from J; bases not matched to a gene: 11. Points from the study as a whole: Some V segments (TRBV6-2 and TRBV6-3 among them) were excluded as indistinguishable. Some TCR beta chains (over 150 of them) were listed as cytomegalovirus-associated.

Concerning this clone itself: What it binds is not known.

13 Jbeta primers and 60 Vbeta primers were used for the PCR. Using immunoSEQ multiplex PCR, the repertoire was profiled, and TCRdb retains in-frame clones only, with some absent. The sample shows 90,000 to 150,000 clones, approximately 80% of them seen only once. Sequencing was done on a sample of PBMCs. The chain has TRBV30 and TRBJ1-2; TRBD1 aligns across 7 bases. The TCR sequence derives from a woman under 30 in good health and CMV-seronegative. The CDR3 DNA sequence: TGTGCCTGGAGGATTAGGTACAGGGGTGGCTATGGCTACACCTTC. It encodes CAWRIRYRGGYGYTF.